A single sample is the source of the 30 T cell receptor beta chains below, sequenced in a study of T cell responses to AZD1222 COVID-19 vaccine. The table came from immunoSEQ multiplex PCR; TCRdb's copy has only in-frame clones and leaves some out. The sample carries 110,000 to 150,000 clones, 88% recorded once. The source material was peripheral blood, sampled 28 days after the second AZD1222 dose. The receptors derive from an adult who received the AZD1222 COVID-19 vaccine.

The chain links TRBV29-1 to TRBJ1-5; no clear D gene. V dropped 1 base and J dropped 7 bases, with 2 bases sitting between them. The germline CDR1 and CDR2 sequences are SQVTM and ANQGSEA. The CDR3 loop spans 10 amino acids. As DNA, the CDR3 is TGCAGCGTTGAAGGACAGCCCCAGCATTTT. It is translated as CSVEGQPQHF.

The V call is TRBV4-3, the J call TRBJ1-1; D ambiguous. Germline V gene lookup returns CDR1 LGHNA and CDR2 YSLEER. This CDR3 is 14 amino acids long. Trimming took 1 base from V and 2 from J, leaving 8 bases between them. This chain's CDR3 is CASSQVGVNTEAFF. DNA for the CDR3: TGCGCCAGCAGCCAAGTCGGGGTTAACACTGAAGCTTTCTTT.

The chain links TRBV24-1 to TRBJ2-1; TRBD2 matches 10 bases. V was pared by 4 bases and J by 5 bases, with 7 bases of the junction left unmatched. This CDR3 region has 16 residues. Germline lookup yields CDR1 KGHDR and CDR2 SFDVKD. The CDR3 here is CATSERRTSGHNEQFF. CDR3 nucleotides: TGTGCCACCAGTGAGCGCCGGACTAGCGGACACAATGAGCAGTTCTTC.

This sequence joins TRBV28 and TRBJ1-5, with D possibly being TRBD1 (6 bases). V lost 2 bases and J lost 2, with 16 bases in between. CDR1 and CDR2 (germline): MDHEN, SYDVKM. The CDR3 length is 17 residues. The CDR3: CASSLIPRGYGNQPQHF. The CDR3 coding sequence is TGTGCCAGCAGTTTAATCCCCAGGGGATATGGCAATCAGCCCCAGCATTTT.

The chain combines TRBV19 with TRBJ1-2; D is unresolved. Trimming took off 8 bases at V and 4 bases at J, with 14 bases between the two ends. The CDR3 is 13 amino acids. Germline V gives CDR1 LNHDA, CDR2 SQIVND (reference sequence). The CDR3 protein is CASSLSESYGYTF. The CDR3 DNA follows: TGTGCCAGTTCCCTTAGCGAGAGCTATGGCTACACCTTC.

The CDR3 sequence is CASSFKRDRVVQPQHF. The CDR3 coding sequence is TGTGCCAGTAGCTTTAAAAGGGACAGGGTGGTTCAGCCCCAGCATTTT. The gene calls are TRBV19 and TRBJ1-5, with TRBD1 identical over 9 bases. This CDR3 is 16 amino acids long. Germline CDR1 LNHDA, CDR2 SQIVND (reference sequence). V gave up 6 bases and J gave up 6 bases; unmatched junction bases: 12.

The chain employs TRBV4-1 and TRBJ1-5; no clear D gene. The CDR3 sequence is 18 residues long. Germline CDR1 is MGHRA and CDR2 is YSYEKL. The V end was cut by 2 bases, the J end by 5 bases, with 22 bases between. The CDR3 DNA reads TGCGCCAGCAGCCAATCCCCGACGTCGGCAGGAGCTCATCAGCCCCAGCATTTT. Translation: CASSQSPTSAGAHQPQHF.

The chain joins TRBV9 to TRBJ1-1; D gene ambiguous. This CDR3 spans 12 amino acids. Germline CDR1 is SGDLS and CDR2 is YYNGEE. V dropped 4 bases and J dropped 3 bases, with 7 bases sitting between them. CDR3: CASSSPYTEAFF. CDR3 sequence (DNA): TGTGCCAGCAGCTCACCCTACACTGAAGCTTTCTTT.

J is TRBJ2-3 and V is TRBV24-1; 7 positions match TRBD2. The germline CDR1 and CDR2 sequences are KGHDR and SFDVKD. The junction had 7 bases not matched to a gene; V was cut back by 1 base and J by 1 base. CDR3 length: 17 residues. CDR3 in amino acids: CATSDFGGRVRTDTQYF. The DNA for the CDR3 is TGTGCCACCAGTGATTTTGGTGGGAGGGTCCGCACAGATACGCAGTATTTT.

The chain carries TRBV5-4 and TRBJ1-5, with TRBD1 identical over 8 bases. CDR1 and CDR2 from the germline V gene are SGHNT and YYREEE (reference sequence). The CDR3 covers 15 residues. V shed 2 bases and J 3 bases; nucleotides not matched to a gene: 4. CDR3 in amino acids: CASSLGGQVNQPQHF. Here the CDR3 DNA reads TGTGCCAGCAGCTTAGGGGGACAGGTCAATCAGCCCCAGCATTTT.

The chain uses TRBV3-1 (or the pseudogene TRBV3-2) and TRBJ2-5; D uncertain. Trimming stripped 3 bases from V and 5 bases from J, with 10 bases between. The CDR3 has 13 amino acids. Per the germline V gene, CDR1 is LGHDT and CDR2 is YNNKEL (reference sequence). The CDR3 DNA is TGTGCCAGCAGCCATTCCCGGACCGAGACCCAGTACTTC. Its translation is CASSHSRTETQYF.

The rearrangement uses TRBV11-2 and TRBJ1-3; D is perhaps TRBD1 (5 bases). Trimming removed 5 bases from V and 7 bases from J, with 12 bases in between. This CDR3 has 13 residues. Germline V gene sequence: CDR1 SGHAT, CDR2 FQNNGV. Written as DNA, the CDR3 is TGTGCCAGCAGCCGTTTTGGGGGGAACACCATATATTTT. Translating it yields CASSRFGGNTIYF.

V is TRBV19 and J is TRBJ2-5, with D unclear. The CDR3 runs to 13 residues. V was cut by 1 base and J by 4 bases, with 7 bases left in between. The V gene's germline CDR1 is LNHDA and CDR2 SQIVND (reference sequence). CDR3 in amino acids: CASSIGSAETQYF. CDR3 nucleotides: TGTGCCAGTAGTATAGGGTCTGCAGAGACCCAGTACTTC. Full variable domain (missing parts from reference TRBV19 and TRBJ2-5): DGGITQSPKYLFRKEGQNVTLSCEQNLNHDAMYWYRQDPGQGLRLIYYSQIVNDFQKGDIAEGYSVSREKKESFPLTVTSAQKNPTAFYLCASSIGSAETQYFGPGTRLLVL.

The chain combines TRBV3-1 (or the pseudogene TRBV3-2) with TRBJ2-5; D not certain. The germline V gene encodes CDR1 LGHDT and CDR2 YNNKEL (reference sequence). This CDR3 contains 14 residues. V was clipped by 4 bases and J by 4 bases, with 13 bases between them. The CDR3 DNA sequence: TGTGCCAGCAGCCCCCCCCGGGCGAGAGAGACCCAGTACTTC. Protein sequence: CASSPPRARETQYF.

Details on this clone: A junction boundary mismatches the germline segment, possibly from a read error. The rearrangement uses TRBV30 and TRBJ2-5, with D perhaps matching TRBD2 (7 bases). Per the germline V gene, CDR1 is GTSNPN and CDR2 is SVGIG (reference sequence). This CDR3 comprises 15 residues. Written as DNA, the CDR3 is TGTGCCGGGAGGGCCAGGGGTCCATCCCAAGAGACCCAGTACTTC. Translation: CAGRARGPSQETQYF.

The sample holds one count of this clone. V gene TRBV28 combines with J gene TRBJ1-1; TRBD1 might be the D (5 bases). CDR3 length: 13 residues. Looked up from germline, CDR1 is MDHEN and CDR2 is SYDVKM. Trimming left V 7 bases short and J 0 bases short, with 9 bases between. Here the CDR3 reads CASKGSMNTEAFF. The CDR3, as DNA: TGTGCCAGCAAGGGGAGCATGAACACTGAAGCTTTCTTT.

Written as DNA, the CDR3 is TGTGCCAGCAGCTTAATGTTTTCGAACACCGGGGAGCTGTTTTTT. Translation gives CASSLMFSNTGELFF. The rearrangement joins TRBV7-2 to TRBJ2-2; no clear D gene. Trimming took 2 bases from V and 0 from J, leaving 7 bases between them. The length of the CDR3 is 15 residues. The germline V gene has CDR1 SGHTA and CDR2 FQGNSA.

The chain employs TRBV19 and TRBJ2-5; 8 nucleotides align to TRBD2. This CDR3 comprises 14 residues. Germline V gene data show CDR1 as LNHDA and CDR2 as SQIVND (reference sequence). V shed 2 bases and J 6 bases; nucleotides not matched to a gene: 5. DNA for the CDR3: TGTGCCAGTAGTATATCCCGCGGGGGGCAGACCCAGTACTTC. Residues: CASSISRGGQTQYF.

The chain joins TRBV24-1 to TRBJ2-1; 9 bases fit TRBD2. The CDR3 is made up of 14 amino acids. V dropped 6 bases and J dropped 7; count of bases not matched to a gene: 6. In germline, CDR1 is KGHDR, CDR2 SFDVKD. CDR3 DNA sequence: TGTGCCACCAGTAAGCGGGGGGCCCTAAATGAGCAGTTCTTC. Its translation: CATSKRGALNEQFF.

This chain links TRBV7-2 with TRBJ1-6; D not certain. This CDR3 has 15 residues. V lost 1 base to trimming and J lost 10 bases, with 14 bases between them. In germline, CDR1 is SGHTA, CDR2 FQGNSA. The DNA of the CDR3 is TGTGCCAGCAGCTTAGGGAGTGTGGGGATCTCACCCCTCCACTTT. Amino acids: CASSLGSVGISPLHF.

This rearrangement joins TRBV7-2 to TRBJ1-1; D might be TRBD1 (6 bases). Trimming stripped 5 bases from V and 8 bases from J, with 9 bases between. The CDR3 totals 11 residues. Germline assignment: CDR1 SGHTA and CDR2 FQGNSA. The CDR3 reads CASSLTGEAFF. CDR3 DNA: TGTGCCAGCAGCCTAACAGGGGAAGCTTTCTTT.

The chain employs TRBV5-5 and TRBJ2-7; D uncertain. In germline, CDR1 is SGHKS, CDR2 YYEKEE (reference sequence). The CDR3 has 15 amino acids. Deletions cut 4 bases from V and 2 bases from J, with 16 bases between. The CDR3 protein is CASSPEIGGTYEQYF. Written as DNA, the CDR3 is TGTGCCAGCAGCCCTGAGATTGGCGGCACCTACGAGCAGTACTTC.

A few counts support this clone. The rearrangement uses TRBV3-1 (or the pseudogene TRBV3-2) and TRBJ2-2; the match to TRBD2 covers 15 bases. Trimming cost V 4 bases and J 5 bases; bases outside gene matches: 2. There are 16 residues in the CDR3. Germline V gives CDR1 LGHDT, CDR2 YNNKEL (reference sequence). CDR3 DNA: TGTGCCAGCAGCCGTGGACTAGCGGGAGGGACCGGGGAGCTGTTTTTT. This translates into CASSRGLAGGTGELFF.

J is TRBJ1-3 and V is TRBV28; D remains ambiguous. The CDR3 covers 12 residues. The germline V gene encodes CDR1 MDHEN and CDR2 SYDVKM. Trimming stripped 7 bases from V and 3 bases from J, with 7 bases between. The CDR3 loop reads CASTGLGNTIYF. In nucleotides, the CDR3 is TGTGCCAGCACGGGCCTTGGAAACACCATATATTTT.

The chain recombines TRBV6-5 with TRBJ1-1; D not resolved. Trimming removed 6 bases from V and 5 bases from J, with 13 bases in between. The CDR3 spans 13 residues. From germline, CDR1 is MNHEY and CDR2 SVGAGI. CDR3: CASSYRQGTEAFF. Written as DNA, the CDR3 is TGTGCCAGCAGCTATAGACAAGGGACTGAAGCTTTCTTT.

This clone showed up just once. This chain connects TRBV5-1 to TRBJ1-5; 10 bases are shared with TRBD1. Germline values: CDR1 SGHRS, CDR2 YFSETQ. The ends lost 4 bases at V and 7 bases at J; junction bases unmatched: 8. There are 15 residues in the CDR3. As DNA, the CDR3 is TGCGCCAGCAGCCCAGAGGGACAGGGGAGACAGCCCCAGCATTTT. Amino acid sequence: CASSPEGQGRQPQHF.

The J gene is TRBJ2-4, the V gene TRBV7-8; D unresolved. CDR1 and CDR2 (germline): SGHVS, FQNEAQ. V lost 1 base, J lost 7 bases, and 2 bases lay in between. This CDR3 region has 11 residues. As DNA, the CDR3 is TGTGCCAGCAGCTTAGGCAACATTCAGTACTTC. It yields the protein CASSLGNIQYF.

This clone has a handful of counts. The chain recombines TRBV9 with TRBJ2-2; 10 bases are a match to TRBD1. CDR3 length: 14 amino acids. The junction had 6 bases not matched to a gene; V was cut back by 8 bases and J by 5 bases. The germline V gene encodes CDR1 SGDLS and CDR2 YYNGEE. CDR3 in DNA: TGTGCCAGGGGACAGGGGTTCAGAACCGGGGAGCTGTTTTTT. Translating gives CARGQGFRTGELFF.

V usage is TRBV15 and J usage is TRBJ1-6, with D unresolved. Germline V gene lookup returns CDR1 LNHNV and CDR2 YYDKDF (reference sequence). V lost 5 bases, J lost 7 bases, and 9 bases lay in between. The CDR3 sequence is 13 residues long. CDR3 DNA sequence: TGTGCCACCAGCGCTTTTCTAAATTCACCCCTCCACTTT. Translation gives CATSAFLNSPLHF.

The chain uses TRBV7-9 and TRBJ2-7; 7 bases match TRBD1. Germline CDR1 is SEHNR and CDR2 is FQNEAQ (reference sequence). The CDR3 extends over 14 amino acids. The V segment lost 0 bases and the J segment 4 bases; nucleotides outside the gene matches: 3. In DNA form, the CDR3 reads TGTGCCAGCAGCTTAGCTACAGGGGAGTACGAGCAGTACTTC. It is translated as CASSLATGEYEQYF.